This TCR beta chain was recorded in a study of spatial heterogeneity in lung cancer. The wider study: Patients with untreated early-stage non-small cell lung cancer, numbering around 71, were the donors. Sequenced were any available follow-up PBMC samples, which had been obtained a median of around 2 years after resection.

The time point was: blood at routine non-recurrence follow-up after resection. The sample holds a few counts of this clonotype. What it recognizes is unknown. Germline CDR1 is SGHTA and CDR2 is FQGNSA. Germline trimming cut 5 bases from V and 2 bases from J; bases unmatched to any gene: 20. There are 20 residues in the CDR3. General study findings and limits: Resection saw ubiquitous expanded tumor TCRs appear in blood more than follow-up did.

TCRdb called the 5' RACE reads again in MiXCR, with one record for every CDR3 protein. Of 95,000 to 120,000 distinct CDR3 sequences detected, about 10% appear once; the ten largest clones hold roughly 24%. The chain has TRBV7-2 and TRBJ2-3; 9 bases align to TRBD2. This receptor was obtained from a female donor with early-stage non-small cell lung cancer. Sequencing was performed on PBMCs, taken at follow-up. CDR3: CASSETPQRRLADITDTQYF. CDR3 nucleotides: TGTGCCAGCAGCGAAACACCACAAAGGCGACTAGCGGATATCACAGATACGCAGTATTTT.